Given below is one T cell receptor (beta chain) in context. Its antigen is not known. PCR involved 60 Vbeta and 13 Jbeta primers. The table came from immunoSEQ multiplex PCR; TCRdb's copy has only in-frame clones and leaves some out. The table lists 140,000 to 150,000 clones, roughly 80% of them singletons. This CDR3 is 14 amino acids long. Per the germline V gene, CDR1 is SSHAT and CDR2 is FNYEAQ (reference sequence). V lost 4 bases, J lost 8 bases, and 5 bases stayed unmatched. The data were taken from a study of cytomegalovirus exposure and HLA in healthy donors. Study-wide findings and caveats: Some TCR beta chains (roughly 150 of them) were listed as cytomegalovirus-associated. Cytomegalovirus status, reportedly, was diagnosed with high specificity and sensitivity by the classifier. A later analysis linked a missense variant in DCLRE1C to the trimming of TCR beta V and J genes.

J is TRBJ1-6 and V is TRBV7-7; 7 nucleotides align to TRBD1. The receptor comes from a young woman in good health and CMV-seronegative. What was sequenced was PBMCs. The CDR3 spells CASSSGQLDSPLHF. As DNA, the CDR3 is TGTGCCAGCAGCTCGGGACAGCTAGATTCACCCCTCCACTTT.